The 28 T cell receptor beta chains listed next were all sequenced from one sample in a study of cytomegalovirus exposure and HLA in healthy donors. This PCR relied on a set of 60 Vbeta primers and 13 Jbeta primers. Generated by immunoSEQ multiplex PCR, the TCRdb table keeps only in-frame clones and is missing some. Seen here are some 160,000 clones, around 77% observed once, and the top ten hold 2.4%. Input material: PBMCs. These receptors were collected from a man aged 55-75 years in good health and CMV-seronegative.

The genes are TRBV27 and TRBJ2-1; the D is unclear. The germline V gene encodes CDR1 MNHEY and CDR2 SMNVEV (reference sequence). The CDR3 contains 11 residues. V was clipped by 4 bases and J by 6 bases, with 4 bases between them. This CDR3 is CASSSLNEQFF. The CDR3 nucleotides are TGTGCCAGCAGTTCCCTCAATGAGCAGTTCTTC.

V is TRBV5-4 and J is TRBJ1-2; TRBD1 might be the D (5 bases). V was pared by 0 bases and J by 0 bases, with 9 bases between. The CDR3 is made up of 15 amino acids. The V gene's germline CDR1 is SGHNT and CDR2 YYREEE (reference sequence). This CDR3 is CASSLGRAPNYGYTF. CDR3 nucleotide sequence: TGTGCCAGCAGCTTGGGCAGGGCCCCTAACTATGGCTACACCTTC.

The genes are TRBV6-1 and TRBJ1-3; no firm D call. The germline V gene encodes CDR1 MNHNS and CDR2 SASEGT. Trimming shortened V by 4 bases and J by 0 bases, and 10 bases separated the two germline ends. There are 15 residues in the CDR3. The CDR3 DNA sequence: TGTGCCAGCAGTGGGGCCAGGAACTCTGGAAACACCATATATTTT. It codes for CASSGARNSGNTIYF.

The rearrangement joins TRBV2 to TRBJ2-5; D is perhaps TRBD1 (6 bases). V lost 4 bases to trimming and J lost 4 bases, with 13 bases between them. The germline gives CDR1 SNHLY, CDR2 FYNNEI. The CDR3 runs to 14 residues. In DNA, the CDR3 is TGTGCCAGCAGTGGTTCTGGGGGCAGAGAGACCCAGTACTTC. This sequence encodes CASSGSGGRETQYF.

There are a few counts of this clone. The J gene is TRBJ2-1, the V gene TRBV10-3; the match to TRBD2 covers 8 bases. V dropped 10 bases and J dropped 6; count of bases not matched to a gene: 14. The germline V gene has CDR1 ENHRY and CDR2 SYGVKD. This CDR3 comprises 15 residues. The CDR3 region is CATLAGVFGGNEQFF. CDR3 nucleotide sequence: TGTGCCACCCTAGCGGGCGTTTTTGGTGGCAATGAGCAGTTCTTC.

The rearrangement links TRBV6-9 to TRBJ2-5, with TRBD2 matching 8 bases. The V and J ends lost 2 bases and 3 bases, in that order; junction bases with no gene match: 11. The CDR3 extends over 17 amino acids. Germline V CDR1 and CDR2: MNHGY, SVAAGI. The CDR3 loop is CASSYPPSGLAKETQYF. The CDR3 bases are TGTGCCAGCAGTTATCCTCCCTCCGGACTAGCTAAAGAGACCCAGTACTTC.

V and J are TRBV5-4 and TRBJ2-3; 8 nucleotides line up with TRBD2. Unmatched junction bases numbered 8, after V lost 1 base and J lost 4 bases. Per the germline V gene, CDR1 is SGHNT and CDR2 is YYREEE (reference sequence). The CDR3 sequence is 16 residues long. As DNA, the CDR3 is TGTGCCAGCAGCTTGTGGGTAGCGGGACCCGCAGATACGCAGTATTTT. It translates to CASSLWVAGPADTQYF.

This sequence joins TRBV15 and TRBJ2-7; a weak D match, TRBD1 (6 bases). Germline CDR1 and CDR2: LNHNV and YYDKDF (reference sequence). Between the trimmed V and J ends, which lost 0 bases and 1 base, there was a span of 19 bases. The CDR3 consists of 18 residues. DNA of the CDR3: TGTGCCACCAGCAGAGATCCACCCGGGGCAGGGGCATCCTACGAGCAGTACTTC. This translates into CATSRDPPGAGASYEQYF.

The J gene is TRBJ2-5, the V gene TRBV4-1; TRBD1 matches at 12 bases. The CDR3 has 17 amino acids. Germline CDR1 is MGHRA and CDR2 is YSYEKL. V dropped 5 bases and J dropped 5; count of bases not matched to a gene: 12. The CDR3 loop is CASSKNPGQGAGETQYF. CDR3 DNA: TGCGCCAGCAGCAAAAATCCGGGACAGGGGGCAGGGGAGACCCAGTACTTC.

The J gene is TRBJ1-3, the V gene TRBV28; D is undetermined. Germline lookup yields CDR1 MDHEN and CDR2 SYDVKM. CDR3 size: 15 residues. V lost 4 bases to trimming and J lost 4 bases, with 14 bases between them. The CDR3 sequence is CASSSLRGLGNTIYF. The CDR3 nucleotides read TGTGCCAGCAGTTCTCTTCGAGGCCTGGGAAACACCATATATTTT.

There are a few counts of this clone. The chain links TRBV6-5 to TRBJ1-5, with D possibly TRBD1 on 6 matching bases. Germline V gene data show CDR1 as MNHEY and CDR2 as SVGAGI. Between the trimmed V and J ends, which lost 5 bases and 8 bases, there was a span of 19 bases. CDR3 length equals 15 residues. CDR3 in DNA: TGTGCCAGCAGTCCACAGGGAAGGGTGATGGAGCCCCAGCATTTT. Its translation: CASSPQGRVMEPQHF.

This clone was picked up a small number of times. The rearrangement uses TRBV25-1 and TRBJ1-2; TRBD1 matches at 8 bases. Germline trimming cut 5 bases from V and 8 bases from J; bases unmatched to any gene: 7. There are 13 residues in the CDR3. CDR1 MGHDK and CDR2 SYGVNS come from the germline V gene. CDR3 protein: CASSSTGAGGYTF. CDR3 coding DNA: TGTGCCAGCAGTTCGACAGGGGCCGGGGGCTACACCTTC.

Here the CDR3 DNA reads TGCGCCAGCAGCTTGATTCAGGGCGAAAAACTGTTTTTT. It codes for CASSLIQGEKLFF. The chain is built from TRBV5-1 and TRBJ1-4; maybe TRBD1 (5 bases). Trimming took 1 base from V and 8 from J, leaving 9 bases between them. The CDR3 is 13 amino acids. CDR1 and CDR2 (germline): SGHRS, YFSETQ.

Note on this clone: One end of the junction is discordant with germline, which a read error may explain. Written as DNA, the CDR3 is TGTGCCAGCAGTTTCCCGGGACAGGGGTATGGCTACCCCTTC. Translation gives CASSFPGQGYGYPF. The chain recombines TRBV6-5 with TRBJ1-2; TRBD1 matches 10 bases. This CDR3 spans 14 amino acids. Germline V gene lookup returns CDR1 MNHEY and CDR2 SVGAGI.

Concerning this clone: The junction shows a germline mismatch at one end, possibly a read error. The chain is built from TRBV5-1 and TRBJ2-4; 10 bases align to TRBD1. The CDR3 consists of 10 residues. CDR1 and CDR2 (germline): SGHRS, YFSETQ. CDR3 residues: CASSGDRGNF. Here the CDR3 DNA reads TGCGCCAGCAGCGGGGACAGGGGCAACTTC.

V usage is TRBV7-4 and J usage is TRBJ1-1, with D perhaps matching TRBD1 (6 bases). V was pared by 8 bases and J by 2 bases, with 30 bases between. This CDR3 contains 19 residues. Per the germline V gene, CDR1 is SGHVT and CDR2 is SQSDAQ. CDR3 in amino acids: CASSWVPERTGRGNTEAFF. The DNA for the CDR3 is TGTGCCAGCTCCTGGGTCCCCGAGAGAACAGGGCGCGGAAACACTGAAGCTTTCTTT.

The chain carries TRBV6-1 and TRBJ1-3; maybe TRBD1 (6 bases). This CDR3 contains 14 residues. Trimming took off 8 bases at V and 6 bases at J, with 17 bases between the two ends. Per the germline V gene, CDR1 is MNHNS and CDR2 is SASEGT. DNA of the CDR3: TGTGCCAGCGGATCTTTGACAGGATTAAACACCATATATTTT. Translation gives CASGSLTGLNTIYF.

The sample holds a few counts of this clone. This chain uses TRBV12-5 with TRBJ1-1, with D perhaps TRBD1 (6 bases). The V and J ends lost 7 bases and 1 base respectively, with 31 bases between them. The CDR3 sequence is 20 residues long. The V gene's germline CDR1 is LGHNT and CDR2 FRNRAP. CDR3 region: CASARYRETDIPGPNTEAFF. CDR3 in DNA: TGTGCTAGTGCCCGCTACAGGGAGACAGATATACCGGGACCGAACACTGAAGCTTTCTTT.

This clone was observed a few times. This chain uses TRBV28 with TRBJ1-2, with D maybe TRBD1 (5 bases). The CDR3 totals 16 residues. Trimming removed 4 bases at V and 4 bases at J, with 19 bases between. From germline, CDR1 is MDHEN and CDR2 SYDVKM. This CDR3 reads CASSYKSLGLTYGYTF. The CDR3 DNA is TGTGCCAGCAGTTATAAGAGCCTGGGGCTAACCTATGGCTACACCTTC.

The genes are TRBV4-1 and TRBJ2-7; possible D gene TRBD2, 6 bases. V shed 1 base and J shed 4 bases, with 17 bases lying between them. Germline V gene data show CDR1 as MGHRA and CDR2 as YSYEKL. The CDR3 length is 16 residues. The CDR3 protein is CASSQGGGTVGYEQYF. Written as DNA, the CDR3 is TGCGCCAGCAGCCAAGGGGGCGGGACTGTGGGGTACGAGCAGTACTTC.

The chain employs TRBV10-3 and TRBJ2-1, with 8 bases identical to TRBD2. The ends lost 6 bases at V and 9 bases at J; junction bases unmatched: 7. CDR1 and CDR2 (germline): ENHRY, SYGVKD. There are 13 residues in the CDR3. In DNA, the CDR3 is TGTGCCATCAGCCGGGGGGGGCCCAGTGAGCAGTTCTTC. Translated, it gives CAISRGGPSEQFF.

V gene TRBV25-1 combines with J gene TRBJ2-3, with 7 bases matching TRBD1. The CDR3 runs 14 residues. CDR1 and CDR2 from the germline V gene are MGHDK and SYGVNS. The trim removed 4 bases at V and 4 bases at J, leaving 5 bases unmatched. CDR3 bases: TGTGCCAGCAGTGCAGACAGGGTTGCAGATACGCAGTATTTT. Encoded protein: CASSADRVADTQYF.

The chain has TRBV14 and TRBJ1-4; no reliable D call. Germline V gives CDR1 SGHDN, CDR2 FVKESK. The V end was cut by 7 bases, the J end by 8 bases, with 14 bases between. This CDR3 has 13 residues. CDR3 DNA sequence: TGTGCCAGCAATCGGAGGCCTCAGGAAAAACTGTTTTTT. This encodes CASNRRPQEKLFF.

The CDR3 DNA is TGTGCCAGCAAGGACAGCGCGAACACCGGGGAGCTGTTTTTT. It translates to CASKDSANTGELFF. This chain uses TRBV6-4 with TRBJ2-2, with D possibly TRBD1 on 6 matching bases. The CDR3 has 14 residues. Germline loops: CDR1 MRHNA, CDR2 SNTAGT. The V end lost 7 bases, the J end lost 0 bases, and 9 bases lay between the germline ends.

The chain employs TRBV6-5 and TRBJ2-5; TRBD2 is a possible D gene (7 bases). The CDR3 runs 16 residues. V was cut by 3 bases and J by 5 bases, with 19 bases left in between. Germline V gene data show CDR1 as MNHEY and CDR2 as SVGAGI. For the CDR3, the DNA is TGTGCCAGCAGTTATAGCAGGCGGGGGCTGGGGGAGACCCAGTACTTC. Translation gives CASSYSRRGLGETQYF.

V usage is TRBV9 and J usage is TRBJ2-5; possibly TRBD2 for D (6 bases). The germline gives CDR1 SGDLS, CDR2 YYNGEE. Trimming stripped 4 bases from V and 4 bases from J, with 11 bases between. This CDR3 has 13 amino acids. The CDR3 sequence is CASSLRGSETQYF. In nucleotides, the CDR3 is TGTGCCAGCAGCCTTCGGGGGTCAGAGACCCAGTACTTC. The full variable domain, its missing parts supplied by reference TRBV9 and TRBJ2-5, is DSGVTQTPKHLITATGQRVTLRCSPRSGDLSVYWYQQSLDQGLQFLIQYYNGEERAKGNILERFSAQQFPDLHSELNLSSLELGDSALYFCASSLRGSETQYFGPGTRLLVL.

The V and J genes are TRBV29-1 and TRBJ1-1; D gene ambiguous. In germline, CDR1 is SQVTM, CDR2 ANQGSEA. Trimming stripped 2 bases from V and 1 base from J, with 8 bases between. This CDR3 has 13 amino acids. For the CDR3, the DNA is TGCAGCGTTGAAAGCCCAAAGAACACTGAAGCTTTCTTT. Its protein product is CSVESPKNTEAFF.

J is TRBJ2-7 and V is TRBV20-1; tentative D call: TRBD1 (6 bases). The length of the CDR3 is 11 residues. V lost 6 bases to trimming and J lost 5 bases, with 11 bases between them. The germline gives CDR1 DFQATT, CDR2 SNEGSKA (reference sequence). The CDR3 protein is CSAAQGNEQYF. The CDR3 nucleotides read TGCAGTGCAGCACAGGGAAACGAGCAGTACTTC.